Shown below are 21 T cell receptor beta chains from a single sample sequenced in a study of blood T cell repertoires in COVID-19. Method: immunoSEQ multiplex PCR; TCRdb's copy keeps in-frame clones and lacks some. Altogether hundreds of thousands of clones are present, 85% to 90% being singletons, with the ten largest covering around 2%. The sequenced sample was PBMCs or T cells enriched from blood (not recorded which). These receptors originate from an older woman in a cohort exposed to, infected with or recovered from COVID-19 (not recorded which).

V gene TRBV18 combines with J gene TRBJ2-1; 8 nucleotides agree with TRBD1. V shed 2 bases and J 3 bases; nucleotides not matched to a gene: 6. CDR1 is KGHSH, CDR2 LQKENI, per germline. The CDR3 has 16 amino acids. The CDR3 region has the DNA TGTGCCAGCTCACCAGAAAGAACAGGGGGCTACAATGAGCAGTTCTTC. Its translation: CASSPERTGGYNEQFF. Together with reference TRBV18 and TRBJ2-1, the CDR3 gives the full variable domain: NAGVMQNPRHLVRRRGQEARLRCSPMKGHSHVYWYRQLPEEGLKFMVYLQKENIIDESGMPKERFSAEFPKEGPSILRIQQVVRGDSAAYFCASSPERTGGYNEQFFGPGTRLTVL.

Only one count was recorded for this clone. J is TRBJ2-1 and V is TRBV10-2, with TRBD2 matching over 9 bases. The V gene's germline CDR1 is WSHSY and CDR2 SAAADI. The CDR3 has 16 amino acids. J gave up 10 bases and V 3 bases, and 13 bases lay outside the gene matches. CDR3 residues: CASSDPLAGYPGEQFF. CDR3 DNA: TGCGCCAGCAGTGACCCCCTAGCGGGGTACCCGGGGGAGCAGTTCTTC.

The chain has TRBV9 and TRBJ2-5; 9 bases agree with TRBD2. The trim removed 0 bases at V and 2 bases at J, leaving 5 bases unmatched. Germline V gives CDR1 SGDLS, CDR2 YYNGEE. CDR3 size: 16 residues. CDR3 region: CASSVGSSGVQETQYF. CDR3 nucleotide sequence: TGTGCCAGCAGCGTAGGCTCTAGCGGGGTACAAGAGACCCAGTACTTC.

This clone was seen a handful of times. This chain joins TRBV28 and TRBJ1-1; 8 bases are a match to TRBD1. V shed 3 bases and J 5 bases; nucleotides not matched to a gene: 11. This CDR3 has 16 residues. Germline loops: CDR1 MDHEN, CDR2 SYDVKM. CDR3 protein: CASSFMAGGARTEAFF. For the CDR3, the DNA is TGTGCCAGCAGTTTCATGGCAGGGGGCGCGAGGACTGAAGCTTTCTTT. The full variable domain, rest sourced from reference TRBV28 and TRBJ1-1, is DVKVTQSSRYLVKRTGEKVFLECVQDMDHENMFWYRQDPGLGLRLIYFSYDVKMKEKGDIPEGYSVSREKKERFSLILESASTNQTSMYLCASSFMAGGARTEAFFGQGTRLTVV.

This clone was recorded once. The chain employs TRBV5-1 and TRBJ2-7; D remains unclear. The CDR3 covers 12 residues. The ends were cut back, 1 base at V and 4 bases at J, with 6 bases in the middle. Germline CDR1 reads SGHRS; CDR2 reads YFSETQ. The CDR3 bases are TGCGCCAGCAGCTTGACCCAGTACGAGCAGTACTTC. This gives the protein CASSLTQYEQYF.

This chain connects TRBV2 to TRBJ2-7; 7 positions match TRBD2. From germline, CDR1 is SNHLY and CDR2 FYNNEI. Trimming cost V 3 bases and J 5 bases; bases outside gene matches: 13. This CDR3 region has 16 residues. The CDR3 loop is CASSEVMGGRFHEQYF. The CDR3 nucleotides are TGTGCCAGCAGTGAGGTGATGGGCGGGAGATTCCACGAGCAGTACTTC.

This clone was recorded once. CDR3 in DNA: TGCGCCAGCAGGGTGGGAGGACCACCTTACGAGCAGTACTTC. Protein sequence: CASRVGGPPYEQYF. The chain combines TRBV5-1 with TRBJ2-7, with D possibly matching TRBD2 (6 bases). V dropped 5 bases and J dropped 4 bases, with 16 bases sitting between them. The CDR3 length is 14 residues. In germline, CDR1 is SGHRS, CDR2 YFSETQ.

This clone occurred a few times. The genes are TRBV5-4 and TRBJ2-2; TRBD1 aligns across 10 bases. Trimming took 0 bases from V and 2 from J; bases not matched to a gene: 1. The CDR3 sequence is 16 residues long. Germline CDR1 and CDR2: SGHNT and YYREEE (reference sequence). For the CDR3, the DNA is TGTGCCAGCAGCTTGGGGGACAGGGGAAACACCGGGGAGCTGTTTTTT. It specifies CASSLGDRGNTGELFF.

The sample holds a few counts of this clone. V is TRBV6-1 and J is TRBJ1-5; the match to TRBD1 covers 7 bases. Germline-derived CDR1 and CDR2 are MNHNS and SASEGT. Trimming cost V 2 bases and J 5 bases; bases outside gene matches: 6. This CDR3 has 15 residues. CDR3 in amino acids: CASSEYGQGDQPQHF. The CDR3 nucleotides are TGTGCCAGCAGTGAATATGGGCAGGGGGATCAGCCCCAGCATTTT.

V gene TRBV29-1 combines with J gene TRBJ2-7; 7 nucleotides match TRBD1. The CDR3 runs to 13 residues. CDR1 SQVTM and CDR2 ANQGSEA come from the germline V gene. V was clipped by 3 bases and J by 4 bases; unmatched bases: 6. The CDR3 DNA is TGCAGCGTTGAGGCAGGGGGTATATACGAGCAGTACTTC. The encoded protein is CSVEAGGIYEQYF.

The chain uses TRBV15 and TRBJ2-4, with 7 positions matching TRBD1. In germline, CDR1 is LNHNV, CDR2 YYDKDF (reference sequence). With 2 bases clipped from V and 3 bases from J, the junction kept 4 bases outside the gene matches. The CDR3 covers 15 residues. The CDR3 sequence: CATSRQGEVKNIQYF. CDR3 DNA: TGTGCCACCAGCAGACAGGGGGAAGTCAAAAACATTCAGTACTTC.

This rearrangement joins TRBV25-1 to TRBJ1-5; D is perhaps TRBD1 (6 bases). The V and J ends lost 4 bases and 2 bases respectively, with 6 bases between them. The CDR3 runs 13 residues. Germline V gives CDR1 MGHDK, CDR2 SYGVNS. The CDR3 nucleotides are TGTGCCAGCAGTGGACAGGGCAATCAGCCCCAGCATTTT. This translates into CASSGQGNQPQHF.

The genes are TRBV29-1 and TRBJ1-4; TRBD1 aligns across 7 bases. The CDR3 loop spans 14 amino acids. After removal of 7 bases from V and 13 bases from J, the junction contained 18 bases not matched to a gene. Germline values: CDR1 SQVTM, CDR2 ANQGSEA. DNA of the CDR3: TGCAGCGCCCAAACCGGGACAGTAGTCAAGGGACTGTTTTTT. Translation: CSAQTGTVVKGLFF. The variable domain in full, completed from reference TRBV29-1 and TRBJ1-4, reads SAVISQKPSRDICQRGTSLTIQCQVDSQVTMMFWYRQQPGQSLTLIATANQGSEATYESGFVIDKFPISRPNLTFSTLTVSNMSPEDSSIYLCSAQTGTVVKGLFFGSGTQLSVL.

V gene TRBV3-1 (or the pseudogene TRBV3-2) combines with J gene TRBJ2-3; TRBD2 aligns across 12 bases. Per the germline V gene, CDR1 is LGHDT and CDR2 is YNNKEL (reference sequence). J was trimmed by 7 bases and V by 1 base; bases with no gene match: 3. This CDR3 spans 15 amino acids. The CDR3 nucleotides are TGTGCCAGCAGCCAAGGACTAGCGGGAGTCCATACGCAGTATTTT. Translated: CASSQGLAGVHTQYF.

The chain links TRBV5-1 to TRBJ2-7, with 8 bases identical to TRBD2. Trimming at V came to 4 bases and at J to 6 bases, leaving 3 bases not matched to a gene. The CDR3 sequence is 12 residues long. Looked up from germline, CDR1 is SGHRS and CDR2 is YFSETQ. The DNA of the CDR3 is TGCGCCAGCAGCCCCACTAGCGGCGAGCAGTACTTC. Translation: CASSPTSGEQYF.

This chain connects TRBV27 to TRBJ2-1; no clear D. The CDR3 loop spans 16 amino acids. Germline V CDR1 and CDR2: MNHEY, SMNVEV (reference sequence). The V gene lost 4 bases and the J gene lost 2 bases, with 15 bases spanning the gap. CDR3 loop: CASSWSRQYAYNEQFF. The CDR3 nucleotides are TGTGCCAGCAGTTGGAGCCGCCAATACGCCTACAATGAGCAGTTCTTC.

The rearrangement joins TRBV5-1 to TRBJ2-7, with 13 positions matching TRBD2. V dropped 4 bases and J dropped 4; count of bases not matched to a gene: 5. The CDR3 consists of 15 residues. The germline V gene encodes CDR1 SGHRS and CDR2 YFSETQ. In DNA form, the CDR3 reads TGCGCCAGCAGCCTAGGGACTAGCGGGGTTTACGAGCAGTACTTC. Amino acid sequence: CASSLGTSGVYEQYF.

Of note for this clone: The sample carries other DNA sequences with the same CDR3. The genes are TRBV24-1 and TRBJ2-2, with D perhaps matching TRBD2 (6 bases). CDR1 and CDR2 (germline): KGHDR, SFDVKD. CDR3 length equals 14 residues. V shed 4 bases and J shed 5 bases, with 10 bases lying between them. CDR3 in amino acids: CATSETGGTGELFF. The CDR3 nucleotides read TGTGCCACCAGTGAAACTGGGGGGACCGGGGAGCTGTTTTTT.

This clone has only one observation. V usage is TRBV6-4 and J usage is TRBJ2-7, with D maybe TRBD2 (5 bases). Germline assignment: CDR1 MRHNA and CDR2 SNTAGT. Trimming shortened V by 8 bases and J by 5 bases, and 13 bases separated the two germline ends. The CDR3 runs to 12 residues. The CDR3 DNA sequence: TGTGCCAGCGGAAGAGGAGGCCACGAGCAGTACTTC. It specifies CASGRGGHEQYF.

The J gene is TRBJ2-7, the V gene TRBV28; maybe TRBD1 (5 bases). V lost 4 bases and J 0 bases, leaving 13 bases between the germline ends. The CDR3 consists of 15 residues. Germline CDR1 is MDHEN and CDR2 is SYDVKM. The CDR3 region has the DNA TGTGCCAGCAGTTCCCCCAGGGTAAGCTCCTACGAGCAGTACTTC. Its translation: CASSSPRVSSYEQYF.

This chain uses TRBV6-5 with TRBJ2-1; TRBD2 matches 9 bases. With 6 bases clipped from V and 7 bases from J, the junction kept 10 bases outside the gene matches. This CDR3 is built from 15 residues. The germline V gene has CDR1 MNHEY and CDR2 SVGAGI. The CDR3 protein is CASRPKREVRNEQFF. DNA of the CDR3: TGTGCCAGCAGACCCAAGCGGGAGGTAAGGAATGAGCAGTTCTTC.